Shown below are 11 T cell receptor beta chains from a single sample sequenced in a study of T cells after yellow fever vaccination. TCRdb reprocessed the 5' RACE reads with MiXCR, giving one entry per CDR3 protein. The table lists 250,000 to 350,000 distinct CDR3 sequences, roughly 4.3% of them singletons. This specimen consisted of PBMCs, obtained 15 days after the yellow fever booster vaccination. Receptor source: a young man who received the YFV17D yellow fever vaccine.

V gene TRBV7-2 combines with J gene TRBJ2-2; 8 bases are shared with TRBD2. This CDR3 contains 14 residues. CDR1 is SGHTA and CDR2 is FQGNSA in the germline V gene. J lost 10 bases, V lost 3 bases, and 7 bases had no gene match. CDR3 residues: CASSFDGGAVELFF. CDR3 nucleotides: TGTGCCAGCAGCTTTGACGGGGGGGCTGTGGAGCTGTTTTTT.

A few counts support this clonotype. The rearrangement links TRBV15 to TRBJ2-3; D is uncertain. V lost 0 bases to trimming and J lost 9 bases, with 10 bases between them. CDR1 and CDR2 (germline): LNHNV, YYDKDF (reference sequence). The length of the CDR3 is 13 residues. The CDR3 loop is CATSRDTLDTQYF. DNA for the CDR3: TGTGCCACCAGCAGAGATACCCTTGACACGCAGTATTTT.

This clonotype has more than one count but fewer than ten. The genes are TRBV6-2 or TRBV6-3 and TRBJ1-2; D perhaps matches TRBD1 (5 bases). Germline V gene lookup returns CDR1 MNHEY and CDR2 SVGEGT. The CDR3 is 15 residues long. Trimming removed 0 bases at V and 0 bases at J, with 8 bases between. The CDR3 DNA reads TGTGCCAGCAGTTACTCGGGCAGGGCTAACTATGGCTACACCTTC. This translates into CASSYSGRANYGYTF.

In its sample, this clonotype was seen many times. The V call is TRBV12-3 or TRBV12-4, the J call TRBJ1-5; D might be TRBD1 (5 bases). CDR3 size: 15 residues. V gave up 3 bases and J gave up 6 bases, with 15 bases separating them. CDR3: CASSLRDRGFQPQHF. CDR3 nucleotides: TGTGCCAGCAGTTTGAGAGATAGGGGCTTTCAGCCCCAGCATTTT.

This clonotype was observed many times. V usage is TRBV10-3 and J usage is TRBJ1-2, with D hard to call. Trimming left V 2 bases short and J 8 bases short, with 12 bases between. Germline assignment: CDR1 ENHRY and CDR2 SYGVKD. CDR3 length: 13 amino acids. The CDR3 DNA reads TGTGCCATCAGTGAGCCTCTACGGTGGGGCTACACCTTC. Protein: CAISEPLRWGYTF.

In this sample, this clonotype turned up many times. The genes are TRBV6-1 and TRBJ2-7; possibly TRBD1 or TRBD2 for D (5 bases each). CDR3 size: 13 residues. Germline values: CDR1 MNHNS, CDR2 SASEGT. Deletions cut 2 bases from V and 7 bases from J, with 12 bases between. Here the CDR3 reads CASSELGTWEQYV. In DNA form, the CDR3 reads TGTGCCAGCAGTGAATTAGGGACGTGGGAGCAGTACGTC.

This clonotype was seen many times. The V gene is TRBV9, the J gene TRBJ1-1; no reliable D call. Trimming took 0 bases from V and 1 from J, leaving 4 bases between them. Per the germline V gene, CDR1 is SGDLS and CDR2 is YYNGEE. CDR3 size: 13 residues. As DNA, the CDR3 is TGTGCCAGCAGCGTAGCTGGGAACACTGAAGCTTTCTTT. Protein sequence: CASSVAGNTEAFF.

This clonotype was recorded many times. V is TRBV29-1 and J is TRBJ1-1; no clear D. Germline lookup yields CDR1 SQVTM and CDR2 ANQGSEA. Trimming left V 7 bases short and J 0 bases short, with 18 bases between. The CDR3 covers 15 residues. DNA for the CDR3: TGCAGCGCCGGGTCGGGGTGGGGTATGAACACTGAAGCTTTCTTT. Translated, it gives CSAGSGWGMNTEAFF.

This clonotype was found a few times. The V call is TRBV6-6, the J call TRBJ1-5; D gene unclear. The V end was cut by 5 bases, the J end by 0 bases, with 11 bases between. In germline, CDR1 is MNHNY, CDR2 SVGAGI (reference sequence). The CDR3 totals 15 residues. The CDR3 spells CASSNRRVSNQPQHF. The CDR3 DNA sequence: TGTGCCAGCAGTAACCGTCGTGTTAGCAATCAGCCCCAGCATTTT.

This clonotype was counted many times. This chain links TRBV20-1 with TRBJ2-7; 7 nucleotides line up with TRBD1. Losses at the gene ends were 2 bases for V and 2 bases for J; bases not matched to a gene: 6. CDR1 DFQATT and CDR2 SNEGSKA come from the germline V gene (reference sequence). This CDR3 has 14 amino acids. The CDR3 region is CSARPQGLTYEQYF. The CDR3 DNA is TGCAGTGCTAGACCACAGGGGTTGACCTACGAGCAGTACTTC.

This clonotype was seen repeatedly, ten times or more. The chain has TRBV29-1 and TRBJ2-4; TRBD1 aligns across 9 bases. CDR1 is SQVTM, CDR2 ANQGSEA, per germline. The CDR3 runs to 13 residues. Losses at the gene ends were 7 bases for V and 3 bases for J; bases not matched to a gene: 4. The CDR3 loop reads CSGGTGRKNIQYF. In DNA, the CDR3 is TGCAGCGGCGGGACAGGGCGCAAAAACATTCAGTACTTC.